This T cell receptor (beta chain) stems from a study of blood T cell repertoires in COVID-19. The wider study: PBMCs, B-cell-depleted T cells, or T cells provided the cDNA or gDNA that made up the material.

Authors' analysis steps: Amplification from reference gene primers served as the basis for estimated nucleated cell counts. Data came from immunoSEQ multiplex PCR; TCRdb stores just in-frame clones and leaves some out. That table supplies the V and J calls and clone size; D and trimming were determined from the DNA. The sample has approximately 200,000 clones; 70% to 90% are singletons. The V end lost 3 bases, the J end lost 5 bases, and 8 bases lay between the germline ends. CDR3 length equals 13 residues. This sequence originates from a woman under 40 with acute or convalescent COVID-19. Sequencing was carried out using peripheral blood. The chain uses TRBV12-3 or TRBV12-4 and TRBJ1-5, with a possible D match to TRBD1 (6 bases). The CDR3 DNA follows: TGTGCCAGCAGTTTCCCAGGGGATCAGCCCCAGCATTTT. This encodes CASSFPGDQPQHF.